This is a list of T cell receptor beta chains from one sample in a study of T cell changes during pregnancy in multiple sclerosis. This table comes from immunoSEQ multiplex PCR, and its TCRdb copy is limited to in-frame clones, with some not included. The data show roughly 58,000 clones, around 90% seen once. Specimen: CD8+ T cells from peripheral blood mononuclear cells, collected before pregnancy. These receptors came from a female donor with multiple sclerosis, enrolled in a pregnancy study. The CDR3 runs from the conserved cysteine through the conserved F or W. A D gene is named only where the DNA matches it firmly. For some rows the clone size is stated as once, few or many, or as a class when expanded; others skip it.

D gene,clone size,J gene,V gene,CDR3 protein,CDR3 DNA
.,.,TRBJ1-2,TRBV30,CAWTIGSPGYGYTF,TGTGCCTGGACCATCGGGAGCCCCGGTTATGGCTACACCTTC
TRBD1,.,TRBJ2-3,TRBV2,CAGLGTGTSTDTQYF,TGTGCCGGCCTCGGGACAGGTACTAGCACAGATACGCAGTATTTT
TRBD2,once,TRBJ2-1,TRBV6-4,CASSVTGLAGDYITYNEQFF,TGTGCCAGCAGTGTCACTGGACTAGCGGGGGACTATATAACCTACAATGAGCAGTTCTTC
TRBD2,.,TRBJ2-5,TRBV2,CASSPPGLARPKETQYF,TGTGCCAGCAGCCCGCCAGGACTAGCGCGGCCGAAAGAGACCCAGTACTTC
.,.,TRBJ1-1,TRBV9,CASSGGTLGAFF,TGTGCCAGCAGCGGGGGCACCCTAGGGGCTTTCTTT
.,.,TRBJ1-1,TRBV19,CASSISGNTEAFF,TGTGCCAGTAGTATTTCGGGGAACACTGAAGCTTTCTTT
.,.,TRBJ2-3,TRBV4-3,CASSQARGITDTQYF,TGCGCCAGCAGCCAAGCTAGGGGAATCACAGATACGCAGTATTTT
TRBD2,.,TRBJ2-1,TRBV27,CASSFTSGVDEQFF,TGTGCCAGCAGTTTTACTAGCGGGGTGGATGAGCAGTTCTTC
.,.,TRBJ1-1,TRBV11-3,CASSLDRGGTEAFF,TGTGCCAGCAGCTTAGATCGAGGGGGCACTGAAGCTTTCTTT
TRBD1,few,TRBJ2-7,TRBV19,CASSPGQGASYEQYF,TGTGCCAGTAGTCCTGGACAGGGGGCCTCCTACGAGCAGTACTTC
TRBD1,.,TRBJ2-1,TRBV7-3,CASSSPTGQGADEQFF,TGTGCCAGCAGCTCCCCCACGGGACAGGGGGCAGATGAGCAGTTCTTC
TRBD1,.,TRBJ1-5,TRBV30,CAWSRQGASNQPQHF,TGTGCCTGGAGTAGACAGGGGGCGAGCAATCAGCCCCAGCATTTT
TRBD1,.,TRBJ1-2,TRBV4-1,CASSPYDRGPSSGYTF,TGCGCCAGCAGCCCCTACGACAGGGGGCCGTCCTCTGGCTACACCTTC
.,.,TRBJ1-1,TRBV18,CASSPLDWFRDGAEAFF,TGTGCCAGCTCACCCCTGGACTGGTTTAGGGATGGTGCTGAAGCTTTCTTT
.,.,TRBJ1-2,TRBV7-3,CASSLAGGYGYTF,TGTGCCAGCAGCTTGGCCGGCGGATATGGCTACACCTTC
.,.,TRBJ1-2,TRBV14,CASSQGADNYGYTF,TGTGCCAGCAGCCAAGGGGCCGACAACTATGGCTACACCTTC
.,.,TRBJ1-2,TRBV6-5,CASSYSARVPYGYTF,TGTGCCAGCAGTTACTCGGCCAGGGTCCCTTATGGCTACACCTTC